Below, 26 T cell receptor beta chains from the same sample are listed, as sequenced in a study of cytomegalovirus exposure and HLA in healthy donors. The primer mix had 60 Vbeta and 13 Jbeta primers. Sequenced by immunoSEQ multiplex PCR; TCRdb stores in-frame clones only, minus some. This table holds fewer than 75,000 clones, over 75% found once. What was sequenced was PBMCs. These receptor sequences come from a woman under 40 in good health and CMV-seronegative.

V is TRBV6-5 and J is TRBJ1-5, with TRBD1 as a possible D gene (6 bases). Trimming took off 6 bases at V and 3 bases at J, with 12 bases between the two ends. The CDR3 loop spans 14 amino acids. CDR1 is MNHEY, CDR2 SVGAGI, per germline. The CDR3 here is CASSPYRVNQPQHF. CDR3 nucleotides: TGTGCCAGCAGCCCTTACAGGGTCAATCAGCCCCAGCATTTT.

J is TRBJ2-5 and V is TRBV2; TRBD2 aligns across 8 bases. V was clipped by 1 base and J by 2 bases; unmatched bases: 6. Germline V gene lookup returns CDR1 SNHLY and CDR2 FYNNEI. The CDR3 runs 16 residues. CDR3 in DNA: TGTGCCAGCAGTGAAGGTGGCGGGGGGACTCAAGAGACCCAGTACTTC. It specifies CASSEGGGGTQETQYF.

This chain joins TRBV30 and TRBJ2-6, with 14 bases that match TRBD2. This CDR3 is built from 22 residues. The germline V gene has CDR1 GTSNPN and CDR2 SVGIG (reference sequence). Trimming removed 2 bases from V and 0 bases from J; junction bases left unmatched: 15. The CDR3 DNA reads TGTGCCTGGAGTACTGGACTAGCGGGAGGATACGCCCTGAGCTCTGGGGCCAACGTCCTGACTTTC. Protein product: CAWSTGLAGGYALSSGANVLTF. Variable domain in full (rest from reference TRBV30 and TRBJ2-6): SQTIHQWPATLVQPVGSPLSLECTVEGTSNPNLYWYRQAAGRGLQLLFYSVGIGQISSEVPQNLSASRPQDRQFILSSKKLLLSDSGFYLCAWSTGLAGGYALSSGANVLTFGAGSRLTVL.

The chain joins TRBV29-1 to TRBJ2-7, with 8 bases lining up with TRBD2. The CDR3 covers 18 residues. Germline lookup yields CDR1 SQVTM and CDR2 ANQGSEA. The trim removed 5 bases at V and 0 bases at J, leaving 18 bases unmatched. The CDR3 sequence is CSVFGGTSGRPLSYEQYF. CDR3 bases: TGCAGCGTTTTCGGGGGAACGAGCGGGAGACCCCTCTCCTACGAGCAGTACTTC.

The CDR3 DNA reads as TGTGCCAGCGCCCCTGGGACTAGATTGGTGGAGCAGTACTTC. Translating it yields CASAPGTRLVEQYF. J is TRBJ2-7 and V is TRBV6-1, with 8 bases identical to TRBD2. With 8 bases clipped from V and 7 bases from J, the junction kept 13 bases outside the gene matches. The CDR3 consists of 14 residues. Germline values: CDR1 MNHNS, CDR2 SASEGT.

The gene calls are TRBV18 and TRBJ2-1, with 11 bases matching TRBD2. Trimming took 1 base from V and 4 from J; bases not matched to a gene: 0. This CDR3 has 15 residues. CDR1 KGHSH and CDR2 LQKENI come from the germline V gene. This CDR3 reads CASSPLAGGYNEQFF. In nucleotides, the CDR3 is TGTGCCAGCTCACCACTAGCGGGGGGGTACAATGAGCAGTTCTTC. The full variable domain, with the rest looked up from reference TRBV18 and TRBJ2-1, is NAGVMQNPRHLVRRRGQEARLRCSPMKGHSHVYWYRQLPEEGLKFMVYLQKENIIDESGMPKERFSAEFPKEGPSILRIQQVVRGDSAAYFCASSPLAGGYNEQFFGPGTRLTVL.

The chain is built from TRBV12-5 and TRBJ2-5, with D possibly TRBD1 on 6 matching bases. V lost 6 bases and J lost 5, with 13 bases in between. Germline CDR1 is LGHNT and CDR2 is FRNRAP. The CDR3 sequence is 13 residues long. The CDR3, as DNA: TGTGCTAGTGGCCGAGGACAGTTGGAGACCCAGTACTTC. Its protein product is CASGRGQLETQYF.

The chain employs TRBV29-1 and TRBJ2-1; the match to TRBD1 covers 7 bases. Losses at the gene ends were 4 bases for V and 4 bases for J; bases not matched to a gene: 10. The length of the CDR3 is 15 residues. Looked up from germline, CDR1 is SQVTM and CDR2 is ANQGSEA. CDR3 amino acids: CSVVYGWTGYNEQFF. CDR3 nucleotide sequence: TGCAGCGTTGTCTATGGGTGGACAGGTTACAATGAGCAGTTCTTC.

CDR3 nucleotides: TGTGCCAGCAGCCACGGACTAGCCAGAAATGAGCAGTTCTTC. This translates into CASSHGLARNEQFF. This sequence joins TRBV14 and TRBJ2-1, with TRBD2 matching 8 bases. The germline V gene encodes CDR1 SGHDN and CDR2 FVKESK. This CDR3 is 14 amino acids long. Trimming removed 3 bases from V and 7 bases from J; junction bases left unmatched: 5.

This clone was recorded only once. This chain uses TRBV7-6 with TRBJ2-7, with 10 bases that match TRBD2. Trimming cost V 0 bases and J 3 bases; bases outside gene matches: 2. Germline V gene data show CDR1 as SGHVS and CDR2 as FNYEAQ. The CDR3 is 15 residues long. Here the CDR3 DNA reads TGTGCCAGCAGCTTAGCGTCTAGCGGGGGCTACGAGCAGTACTTC. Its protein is CASSLASSGGYEQYF.

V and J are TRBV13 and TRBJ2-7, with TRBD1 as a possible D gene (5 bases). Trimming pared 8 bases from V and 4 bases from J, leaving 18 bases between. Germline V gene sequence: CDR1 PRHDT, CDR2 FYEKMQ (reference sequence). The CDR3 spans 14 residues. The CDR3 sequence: CASSRGRESYEQYF. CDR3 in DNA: TGTGCCAGCTCCCGCGGCAGGGAAAGTTACGAGCAGTACTTC.

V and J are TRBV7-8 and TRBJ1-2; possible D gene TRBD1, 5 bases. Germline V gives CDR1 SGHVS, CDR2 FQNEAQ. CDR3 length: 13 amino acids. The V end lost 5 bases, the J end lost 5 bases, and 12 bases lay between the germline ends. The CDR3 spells CASSLGRMYGYTF. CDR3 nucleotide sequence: TGTGCCAGCAGCCTGGGGCGGATGTATGGCTACACCTTC.

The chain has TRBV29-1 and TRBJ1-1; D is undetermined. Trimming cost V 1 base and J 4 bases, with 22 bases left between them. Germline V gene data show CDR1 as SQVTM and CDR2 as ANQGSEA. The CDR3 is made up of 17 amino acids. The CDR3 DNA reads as TGCAGCGTTGAAGGTGAGGGCGGGGAATGGGGTGGCACTGAAGCTTTCTTT. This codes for CSVEGEGGEWGGTEAFF.

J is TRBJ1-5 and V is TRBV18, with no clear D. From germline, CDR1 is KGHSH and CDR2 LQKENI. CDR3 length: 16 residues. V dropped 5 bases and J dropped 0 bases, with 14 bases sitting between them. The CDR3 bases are TGTGCCAGCTCAGAATACTCACCCCATAGCAATCAGCCCCAGCATTTT. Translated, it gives CASSEYSPHSNQPQHF.

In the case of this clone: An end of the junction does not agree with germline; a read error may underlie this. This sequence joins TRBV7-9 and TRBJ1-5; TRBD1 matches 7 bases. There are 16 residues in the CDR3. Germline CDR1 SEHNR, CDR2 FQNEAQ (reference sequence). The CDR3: CSSSSTRGPAESAQHF. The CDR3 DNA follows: TGTTCCAGCAGCTCTACAAGGGGGCCCGCCGAATCAGCCCAGCATTTT.

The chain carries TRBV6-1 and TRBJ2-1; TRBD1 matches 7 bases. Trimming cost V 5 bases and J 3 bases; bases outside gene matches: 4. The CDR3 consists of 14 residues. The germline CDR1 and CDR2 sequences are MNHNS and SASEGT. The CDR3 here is CASSLRTGYNEQFF. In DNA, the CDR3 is TGTGCCAGCAGTCTCCGGACAGGCTACAATGAGCAGTTCTTC.

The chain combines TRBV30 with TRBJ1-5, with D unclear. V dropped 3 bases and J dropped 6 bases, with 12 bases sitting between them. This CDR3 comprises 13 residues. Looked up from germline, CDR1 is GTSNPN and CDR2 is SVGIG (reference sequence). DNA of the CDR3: TGTGCCTGGAGGGCAGGTATACGTCAGCCCCAGCATTTT. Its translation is CAWRAGIRQPQHF.

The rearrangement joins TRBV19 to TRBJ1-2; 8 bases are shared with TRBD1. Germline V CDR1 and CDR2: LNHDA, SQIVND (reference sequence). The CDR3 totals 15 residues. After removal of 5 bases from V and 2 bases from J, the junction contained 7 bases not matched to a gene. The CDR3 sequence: CASSAGQGRNYGYTF. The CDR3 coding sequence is TGTGCCAGTAGTGCTGGACAGGGTAGGAACTATGGCTACACCTTC.

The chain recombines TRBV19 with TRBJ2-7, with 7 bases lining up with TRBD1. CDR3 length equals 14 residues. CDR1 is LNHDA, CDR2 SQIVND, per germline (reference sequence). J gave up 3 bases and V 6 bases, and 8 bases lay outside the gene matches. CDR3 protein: CASSLTGISYEQYF. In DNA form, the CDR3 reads TGTGCCAGTAGCCTGACAGGGATAAGCTACGAGCAGTACTTC.

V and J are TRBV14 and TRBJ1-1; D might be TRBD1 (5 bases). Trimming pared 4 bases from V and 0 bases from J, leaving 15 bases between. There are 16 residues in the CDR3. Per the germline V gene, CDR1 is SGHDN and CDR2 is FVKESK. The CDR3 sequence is CASSPLGDRLNTEAFF. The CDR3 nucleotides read TGTGCCAGCAGCCCCCTCGGCGACAGACTGAACACTGAAGCTTTCTTT.

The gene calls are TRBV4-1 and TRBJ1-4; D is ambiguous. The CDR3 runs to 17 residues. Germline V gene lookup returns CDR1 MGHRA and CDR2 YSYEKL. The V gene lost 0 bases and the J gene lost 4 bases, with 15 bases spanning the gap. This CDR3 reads CASSQEWSGPYNEKLFF. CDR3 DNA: TGCGCCAGCAGCCAAGAATGGTCGGGTCCCTATAATGAAAAACTGTTTTTT.

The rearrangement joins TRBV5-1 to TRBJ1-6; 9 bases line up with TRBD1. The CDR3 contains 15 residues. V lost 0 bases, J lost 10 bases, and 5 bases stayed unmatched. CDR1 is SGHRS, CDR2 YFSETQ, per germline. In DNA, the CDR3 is TGCGCCAGCAGCTTGGGGGGACAGGGACGGTCACCCCTCCACTTT. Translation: CASSLGGQGRSPLHF.

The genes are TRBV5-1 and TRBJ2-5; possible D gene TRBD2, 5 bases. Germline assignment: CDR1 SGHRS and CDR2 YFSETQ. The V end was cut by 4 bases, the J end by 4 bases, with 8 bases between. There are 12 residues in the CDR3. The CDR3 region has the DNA TGCGCCAGCAGCCCCGGAGGAGAGACCCAGTACTTC. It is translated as CASSPGGETQYF. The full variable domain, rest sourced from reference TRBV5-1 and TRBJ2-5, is KAGVTQTPRYLIKTRGQQVTLSCSPISGHRSVSWYQQTPGQGLQFLFEYFSETQRNKGNFPGRFSGRQFSNSRSEMNVSTLELGDSALYLCASSPGGETQYFGPGTRLLVL.

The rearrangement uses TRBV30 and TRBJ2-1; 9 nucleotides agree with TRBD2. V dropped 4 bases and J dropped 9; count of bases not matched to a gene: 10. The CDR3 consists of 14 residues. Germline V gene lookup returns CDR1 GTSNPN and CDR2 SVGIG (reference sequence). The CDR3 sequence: CAWTVGRGGFEQFF. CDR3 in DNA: TGTGCCTGGACGGTGGGGCGGGGGGGCTTTGAGCAGTTCTTC.

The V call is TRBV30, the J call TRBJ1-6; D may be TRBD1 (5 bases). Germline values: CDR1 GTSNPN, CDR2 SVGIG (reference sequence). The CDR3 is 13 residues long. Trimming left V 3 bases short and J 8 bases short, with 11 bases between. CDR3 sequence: CAWRLQVDSPLHF. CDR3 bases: TGTGCCTGGAGGCTACAGGTTGATTCACCCCTCCACTTT.

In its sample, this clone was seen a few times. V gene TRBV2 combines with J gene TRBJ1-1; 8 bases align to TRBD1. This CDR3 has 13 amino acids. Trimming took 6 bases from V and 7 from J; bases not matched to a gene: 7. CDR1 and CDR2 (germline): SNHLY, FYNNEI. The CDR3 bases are TGTGCCAGCAGCAGGGGGCGCGATAATGAAGCTTTCTTT. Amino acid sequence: CASSRGRDNEAFF.